This T cell receptor beta chain was observed in a study of cytotoxic CD8 clonotypes in ibrutinib-treated CLL. Study overall: Patients attained about 24 partial and 2 complete responses; at median roughly 73 months, approximately 14 remained remitted while approximately 12 progressed. Study observations and caveats: Clonality went higher at ibrutinib response and then dropped back toward baseline at progression. Contraction or stability on treatment was seen for public clonotypes, which were uncommon. Clonality was higher at baseline than in age-matched healthy donors and tracked circulating CD8+ T-cell counts.

The method was immunoSEQ multiplex PCR; TCRdb's version includes in-frame clones alone and lacks a portion of them. The profile covers thousands of clones, with around 70% appearing a single time and 26% taken by the ten largest. Comment on this clone: Its matching antigen is unknown.

V dropped 4 bases and J dropped 2; count of bases not matched to a gene: 9. Germline CDR1 reads SGHRS; CDR2 reads YFSETQ. The CDR3 is made up of 16 amino acids. The input for sequencing was PBMCs, taken before ibrutinib treatment. The gene calls are TRBV5-1 and TRBJ1-3; TRBD1 matches at 7 bases. This clonotype was sampled from a human donor with chronic lymphocytic leukemia. The CDR3 coding sequence is TGCGCCAGCAGCATCACTACAGGGGTTACTGGAAACACCATATATTTT. Translating gives CASSITTGVTGNTIYF. The whole variable domain, filled in from reference TRBV5-1 and TRBJ1-3, reads KAGVTQTPRYLIKTRGQQVTLSCSPISGHRSVSWYQQTPGQGLQFLFEYFSETQRNKGNFPGRFSGRQFSNSRSEMNVSTLELGDSALYLCASSITTGVTGNTIYFGEGSWLTVV.